This T cell receptor beta chain derives from a study of cytomegalovirus exposure and HLA in healthy donors. The CDR3 loop spans 13 amino acids. The germline gives CDR1 SEHNR, CDR2 FQNEAQ (reference sequence). V trimming: 6 bases; J trimming: 5 bases; junction bases outside the gene matches: 7. Study findings and constraints: The tendency of first-cohort TCR clusters to co-occur in the 90 to 150 validation repertoires was the finding of a later analysis. According to the study, roughly 160 TCR beta chains were cytomegalovirus-associated. Diagnosis of cytomegalovirus status made by the classifier reportedly showed high specificity and sensitivity.

In regard to this clone: Its antigen is not identified.

The method was immunoSEQ multiplex PCR; TCRdb's version includes in-frame clones alone and lacks a portion of them. The table lists fewer than 250,000 clones, roughly 85% of them singletons. This chain connects TRBV7-9 to TRBJ2-7; 7 positions match TRBD2. This sequence originates from a woman aged 18 to 35 in good health and CMV-seronegative. Specimen: PBMCs. CDR3 sequence reads: CASRVGTKDEQYF. Written as DNA, the CDR3 is TGTGCCAGCAGAGTAGGGACTAAGGACGAGCAGTACTTC.